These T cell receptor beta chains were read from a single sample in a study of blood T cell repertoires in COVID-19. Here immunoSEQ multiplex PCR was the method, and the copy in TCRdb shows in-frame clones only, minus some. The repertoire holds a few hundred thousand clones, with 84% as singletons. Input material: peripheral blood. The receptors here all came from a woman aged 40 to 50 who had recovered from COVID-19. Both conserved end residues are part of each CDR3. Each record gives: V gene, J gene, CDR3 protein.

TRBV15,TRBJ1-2,CATSREKAGANYGYTF
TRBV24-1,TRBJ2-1,CATSDFSRGVGNEQFF
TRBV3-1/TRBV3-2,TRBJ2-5,CASSLTSETQYF
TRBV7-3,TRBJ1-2,CASSLMGGATYGYTF
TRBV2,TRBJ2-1,CASGGTGVHDEQFF
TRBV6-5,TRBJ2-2,CASSPGTGIHGELFF
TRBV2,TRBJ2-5,CASSEGQTPQETQYF
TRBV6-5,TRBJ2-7,CASRGNNLDEQYF
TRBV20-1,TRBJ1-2,CSASTTGYYGYTF
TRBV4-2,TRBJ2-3,CASSQTGSTDTQYF
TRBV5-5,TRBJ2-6,CASSFTGGGSGANVLTF
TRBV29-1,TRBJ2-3,CSVQKGSTDTQYF
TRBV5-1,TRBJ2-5,CASTYAGWEETQYF
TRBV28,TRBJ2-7,CASTITGTGTEQYF
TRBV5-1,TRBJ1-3,CASSQQGSGNTIYF
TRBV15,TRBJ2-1,CATSVRQGVYNEQFF
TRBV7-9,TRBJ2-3,CASSFRQASDTQYF
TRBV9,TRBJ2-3,CASSVGTFLGDTQYF
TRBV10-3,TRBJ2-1,CAISDRRDRGFDNEQFF
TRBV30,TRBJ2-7,CAWSPSYGTRNGGEQYF
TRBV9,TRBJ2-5,CASSVEGRWETQYF
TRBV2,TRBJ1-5,CASTSDTYQPQHF
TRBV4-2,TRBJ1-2,CASSRPRRDRNYLGYTF
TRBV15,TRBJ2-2,CATSSRSGTNTGELFF
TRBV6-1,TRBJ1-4,CASSEQGASTNEKLFF
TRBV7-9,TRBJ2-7,CASSLAFGQLTYEQYF
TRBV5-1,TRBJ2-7,CASSRQGGYEQYF
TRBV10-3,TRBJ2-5,CAIWDPGSSLQETQYF
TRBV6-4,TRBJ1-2,CASSQGAGGDGYTF
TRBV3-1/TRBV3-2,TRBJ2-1,CASSHREVPMAFF
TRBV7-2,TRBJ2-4,CASSPLARDIQYF
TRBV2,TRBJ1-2,CASRAWESDYGYTF
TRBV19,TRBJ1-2,CASSLVVEYYGYTF
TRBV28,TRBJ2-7,CASSGGQSYSYEQYF
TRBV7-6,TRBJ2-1,CASSDQDFSYNEQFF
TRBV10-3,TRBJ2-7,CAIRLTGGARGSYEQYF
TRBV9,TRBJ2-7,CASSGTGTGFNEQYF
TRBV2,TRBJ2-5,CASSGRSSQETQYF
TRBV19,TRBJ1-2,CASSRKRSKTAPGGYTF
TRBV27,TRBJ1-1,CASMRGFPEAFF
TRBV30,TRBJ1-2,CAWSRVEYYGYTF
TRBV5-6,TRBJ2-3,CASSFGPDTQYF